This T cell receptor beta chain came from a study of T cells after yellow fever vaccination. Study context: Preparation used SMART-Seq v4 Ultra Low Input for the low-cell-number fractions.

As for this clonotype: Its target is not known.

A universal primer site and UMIs were added as TCR cDNA was made by 5'RACE template switching. TCRdb used MiXCR to reprocess the 5' RACE reads, holding one entry per CDR3 protein. The sample has about 240,000 distinct CDR3 sequences; about 7.1% are singletons. Overall study findings and caveats: After the booster, over 95% of CD4 and about 90% of CD8 primary-response clones were re-detected. Shared CD4/CD8 clonotypes were a small share, likely from convergent recombination.

This receptor was identified in a man aged 25 to 45 who received the YFV17D yellow fever vaccine. The sequencing here drew on CD4+ T cells sorted from PBMCs, taken 15 days after the yellow fever booster vaccination.

CDR3 amino acids: CASSLESGLPETQYF. The DNA of the CDR3 is TGTGCCAGCAGCTTAGAGTCAGGGCTTCCGGAGACCCAGTACTTC. V gene TRBV7-2 combines with J gene TRBJ2-5; a weak D match, TRBD1 (5 bases). V lost 1 base and J lost 5, with 14 bases in between. Germline CDR1 and CDR2: SGHTA and FQGNSA. The length of the CDR3 is 15 residues. Drawing the rest from reference TRBV7-2 and TRBJ2-5, the complete variable domain is GAGVSQSPSNKVTEKGKDVELRCDPISGHTALYWYRQSLGQGLEFLIYFQGNSAPDKSGLPSDRFSAERTGGSVSTLTIQRTQQEDSAVYLCASSLESGLPETQYFGPGTRLLVL.